This T cell receptor beta chain was sequenced for a study of T cells after somatic rescue of genetic block. The V gene's germline CDR1 is SNHLY and CDR2 FYNNEI. V gave up 6 bases and J gave up 0 bases; unmatched junction bases: 5. The CDR3 length is 14 residues. Clones were read by immunoSEQ multiplex PCR, and TCRdb kept only the in-frame ones, dropping some. In the table there are 70,000 to 85,000 clones, roughly 93% of which are singletons. This chain links TRBV2 with TRBJ2-7; 7 bases agree with TRBD1. The TCR originated in a man aged 25-45 years. Sequencing used peripheral blood mononuclear cells (PBMCs). Written as DNA, the CDR3 is TGTGCCAGCAGCTCGACAGGGTACTCCTACGAGCAGTACTTC. Translation gives CASSSTGYSYEQYF.